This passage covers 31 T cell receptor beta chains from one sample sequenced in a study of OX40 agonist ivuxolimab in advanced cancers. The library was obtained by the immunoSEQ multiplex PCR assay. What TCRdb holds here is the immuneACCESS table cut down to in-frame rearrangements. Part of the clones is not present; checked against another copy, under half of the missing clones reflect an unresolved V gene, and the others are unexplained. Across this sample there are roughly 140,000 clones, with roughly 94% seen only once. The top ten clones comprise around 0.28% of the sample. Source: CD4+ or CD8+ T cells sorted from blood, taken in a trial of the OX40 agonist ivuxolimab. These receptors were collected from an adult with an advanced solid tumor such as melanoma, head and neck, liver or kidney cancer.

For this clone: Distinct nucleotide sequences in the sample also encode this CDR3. The CDR3 region is CASSIARGPGANVLTF. Written as DNA, the CDR3 is TGTGCCAGTAGTATAGCCAGGGGCCCTGGGGCCAACGTCCTGACTTTC. The V and J genes are TRBV19 and TRBJ2-6, with TRBD1 as a possible D gene (6 bases). V was pared by 1 base and J by 2 bases, with 9 bases between. CDR1 is LNHDA, CDR2 SQIVND, per germline (reference sequence). The CDR3 is made up of 16 amino acids.

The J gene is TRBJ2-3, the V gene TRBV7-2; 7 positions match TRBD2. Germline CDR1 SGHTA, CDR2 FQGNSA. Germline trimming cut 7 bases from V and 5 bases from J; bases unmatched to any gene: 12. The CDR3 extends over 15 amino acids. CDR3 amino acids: CASTLFGTMGDTQYF. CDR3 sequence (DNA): TGTGCCAGCACATTATTCGGGACTATGGGAGATACGCAGTATTTT.

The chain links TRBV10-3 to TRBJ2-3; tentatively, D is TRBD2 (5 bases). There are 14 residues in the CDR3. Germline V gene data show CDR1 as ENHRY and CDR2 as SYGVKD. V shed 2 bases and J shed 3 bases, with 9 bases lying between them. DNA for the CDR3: TGTGCCATCAGTGAGACTAGTAGGACAGATACGCAGTATTTT. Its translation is CAISETSRTDTQYF.

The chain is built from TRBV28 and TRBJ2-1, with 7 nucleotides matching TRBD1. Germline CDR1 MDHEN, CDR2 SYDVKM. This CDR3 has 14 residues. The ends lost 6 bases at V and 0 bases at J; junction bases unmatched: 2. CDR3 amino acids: CASRGQSSYNEQFF. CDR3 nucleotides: TGTGCCAGCAGGGGACAGAGCTCCTACAATGAGCAGTTCTTC.

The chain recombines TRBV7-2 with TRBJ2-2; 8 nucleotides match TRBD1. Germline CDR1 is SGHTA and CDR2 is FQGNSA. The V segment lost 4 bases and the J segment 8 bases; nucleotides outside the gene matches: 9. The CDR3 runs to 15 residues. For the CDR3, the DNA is TGTGCCAGCAGCTCCCGACAGGGGTCATGGGGGGAGCTGTTTTTT. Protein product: CASSSRQGSWGELFF.

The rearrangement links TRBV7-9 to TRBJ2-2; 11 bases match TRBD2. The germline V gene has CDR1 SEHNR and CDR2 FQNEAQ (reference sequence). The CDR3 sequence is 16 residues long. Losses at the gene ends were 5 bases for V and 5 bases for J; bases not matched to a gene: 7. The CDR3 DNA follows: TGTGCCAGCAGCCTAACGCCTAGCGGGAGGACCGGGGAGCTGTTTTTT. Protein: CASSLTPSGRTGELFF.

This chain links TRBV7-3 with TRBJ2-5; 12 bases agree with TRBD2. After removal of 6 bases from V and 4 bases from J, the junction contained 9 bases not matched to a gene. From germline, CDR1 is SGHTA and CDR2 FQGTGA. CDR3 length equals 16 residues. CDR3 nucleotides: TGTGCCAGCAGTCCCTCGCCTAGCGGGAGGGTAGAGACCCAGTACTTC. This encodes CASSPSPSGRVETQYF.

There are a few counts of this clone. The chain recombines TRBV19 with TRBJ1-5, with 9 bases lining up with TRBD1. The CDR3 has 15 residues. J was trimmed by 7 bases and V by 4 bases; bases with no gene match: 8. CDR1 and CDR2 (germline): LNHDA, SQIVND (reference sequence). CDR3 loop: CASSTNRQGGQPQHF. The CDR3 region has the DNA TGTGCCAGTAGTACCAATAGACAGGGGGGACAGCCCCAGCATTTT.

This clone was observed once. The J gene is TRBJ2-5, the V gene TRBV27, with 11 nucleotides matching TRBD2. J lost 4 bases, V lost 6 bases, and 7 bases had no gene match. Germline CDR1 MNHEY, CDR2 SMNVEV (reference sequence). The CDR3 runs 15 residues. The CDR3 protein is CASRLAGEARETQYF. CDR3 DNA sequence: TGTGCCAGCAGACTAGCGGGAGAGGCAAGAGAGACCCAGTACTTC.

CDR3 in DNA: TGTGCCAGCAGTCCCTGGCAGGATCCTTTCTCCGGGGAGCTGTTTTTT. As protein: CASSPWQDPFSGELFF. The V and J genes are TRBV25-1 and TRBJ2-2; no definite D call. Germline V CDR1 and CDR2: MGHDK, SYGVNS. The germline V and J ends were trimmed by 5 bases and 6 bases, with 19 bases remaining between them. The length of the CDR3 is 16 residues.

CDR3 amino acids: CASSPGQGVDEQYF. The CDR3 bases are TGTGCCAGCAGCCCGGGACAGGGGGTCGACGAGCAGTACTTC. This chain uses TRBV7-9 with TRBJ2-7, with 11 bases aligning to TRBD1. The CDR3 covers 14 residues. The ends lost 5 bases at V and 5 bases at J; junction bases unmatched: 5. Germline V gene data show CDR1 as SEHNR and CDR2 as FQNEAQ (reference sequence).

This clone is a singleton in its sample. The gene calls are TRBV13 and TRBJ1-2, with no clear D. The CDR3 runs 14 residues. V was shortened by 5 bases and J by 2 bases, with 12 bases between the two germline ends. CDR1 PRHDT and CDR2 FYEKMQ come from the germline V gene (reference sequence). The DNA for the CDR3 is TGTGCCAGCAGCCAAGCACCAGGAAACTATGGCTACACCTTC. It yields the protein CASSQAPGNYGYTF. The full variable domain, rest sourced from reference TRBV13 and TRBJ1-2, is AAGVIQSPRHLIKEKRETATLKCYPIPRHDTVYWYQQGPGQDPQFLISFYEKMQSDKGSIPDRFSAQQFSDYHSELNMSSLELGDSALYFCASSQAPGNYGYTFGSGTRLTVV.

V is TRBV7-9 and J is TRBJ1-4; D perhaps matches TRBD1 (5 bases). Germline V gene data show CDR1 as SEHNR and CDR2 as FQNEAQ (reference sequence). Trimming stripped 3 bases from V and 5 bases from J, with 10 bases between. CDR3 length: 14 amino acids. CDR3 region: CASSFATENEKLFF. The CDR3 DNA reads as TGTGCCAGCAGCTTCGCGACAGAAAATGAAAAACTGTTTTTT.

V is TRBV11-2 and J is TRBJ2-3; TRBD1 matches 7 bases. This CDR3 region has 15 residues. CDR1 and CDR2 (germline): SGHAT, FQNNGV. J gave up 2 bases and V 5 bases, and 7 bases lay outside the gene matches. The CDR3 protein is CASSDRQGTTDTQYF. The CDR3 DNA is TGTGCCAGCAGCGACCGACAGGGAACCACAGATACGCAGTATTTT. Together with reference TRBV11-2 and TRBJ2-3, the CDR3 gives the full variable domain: EAGVAQSPRYKIIEKRQSVAFWCNPISGHATLYWYQQILGQGPKLLIQFQNNGVVDDSQLPKDRFSAERLKGVDSTLKIQPAKLEDSAVYLCASSDRQGTTDTQYFGPGTRLTVL.

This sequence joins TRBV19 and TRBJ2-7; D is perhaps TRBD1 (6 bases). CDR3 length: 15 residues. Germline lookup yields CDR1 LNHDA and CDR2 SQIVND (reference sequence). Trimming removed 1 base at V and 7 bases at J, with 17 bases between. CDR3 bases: TGTGCCAGTAGTATAGGGGGGCTACCCGTATTGGAGCAGTACTTC. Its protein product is CASSIGGLPVLEQYF.

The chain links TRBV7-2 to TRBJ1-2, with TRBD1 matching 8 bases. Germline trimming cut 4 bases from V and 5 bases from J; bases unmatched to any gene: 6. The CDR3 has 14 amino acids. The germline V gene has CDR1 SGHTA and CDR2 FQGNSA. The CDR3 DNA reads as TGTGCCAGCAGCTATGGGACAGGACCTTATGGCTACACCTTC. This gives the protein CASSYGTGPYGYTF.

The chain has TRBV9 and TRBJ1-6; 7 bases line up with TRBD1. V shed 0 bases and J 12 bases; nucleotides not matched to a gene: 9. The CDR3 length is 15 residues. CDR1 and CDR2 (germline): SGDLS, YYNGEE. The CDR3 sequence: CASSVDAGGEGPLHF. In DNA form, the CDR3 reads TGTGCCAGCAGCGTAGACGCAGGGGGAGAAGGACCCCTCCACTTT.

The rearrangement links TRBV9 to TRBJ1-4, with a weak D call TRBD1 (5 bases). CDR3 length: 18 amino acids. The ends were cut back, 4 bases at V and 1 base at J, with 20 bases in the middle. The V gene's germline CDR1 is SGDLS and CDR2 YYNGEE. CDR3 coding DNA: TGTGCCAGCAGCCCCCGCTGGGGCGCCGGGGTAACTAATGAAAAACTGTTTTTT. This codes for CASSPRWGAGVTNEKLFF.

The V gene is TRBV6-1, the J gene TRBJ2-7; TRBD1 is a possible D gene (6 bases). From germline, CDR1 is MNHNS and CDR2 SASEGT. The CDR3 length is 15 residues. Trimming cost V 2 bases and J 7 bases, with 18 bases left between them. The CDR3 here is CASSEPIRGPGEQYF. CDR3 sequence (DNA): TGTGCCAGCAGTGAACCGATCAGGGGCCCCGGGGAGCAGTACTTC.

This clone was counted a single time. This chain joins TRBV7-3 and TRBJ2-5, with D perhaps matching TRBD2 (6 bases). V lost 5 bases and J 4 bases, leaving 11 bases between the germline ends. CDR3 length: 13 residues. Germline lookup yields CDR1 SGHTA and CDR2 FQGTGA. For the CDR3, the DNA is TGTGCCAGCAGCAAATGGAGGGGAGAGACCCAGTACTTC. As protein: CASSKWRGETQYF.

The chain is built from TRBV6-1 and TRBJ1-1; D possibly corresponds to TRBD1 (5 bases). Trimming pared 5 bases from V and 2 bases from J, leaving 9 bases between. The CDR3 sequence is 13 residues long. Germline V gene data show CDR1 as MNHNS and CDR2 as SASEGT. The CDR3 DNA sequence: TGTGCCAGCAGTTTCGACAGAAACACTGAAGCTTTCTTT. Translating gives CASSFDRNTEAFF.

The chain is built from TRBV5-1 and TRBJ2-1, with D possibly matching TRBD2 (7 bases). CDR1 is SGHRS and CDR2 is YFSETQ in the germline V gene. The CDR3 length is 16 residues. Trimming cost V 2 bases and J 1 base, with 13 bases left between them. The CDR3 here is CASSFGGAASYNEQFF. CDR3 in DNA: TGCGCCAGCAGCTTTGGGGGGGCCGCTTCCTACAATGAGCAGTTCTTC.

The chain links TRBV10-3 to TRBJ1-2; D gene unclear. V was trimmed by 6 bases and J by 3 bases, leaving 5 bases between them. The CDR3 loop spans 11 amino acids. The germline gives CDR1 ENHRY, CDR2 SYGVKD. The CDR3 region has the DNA TGTGCCATCAGGGCTTACTATGGCTACACCTTC. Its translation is CAIRAYYGYTF.

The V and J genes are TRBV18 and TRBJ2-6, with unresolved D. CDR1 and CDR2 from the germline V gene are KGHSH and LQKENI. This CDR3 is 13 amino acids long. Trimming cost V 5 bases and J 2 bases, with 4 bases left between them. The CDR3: CASSGTGANVLTF. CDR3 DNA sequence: TGTGCCAGCTCAGGGACTGGGGCCAACGTCCTGACTTTC. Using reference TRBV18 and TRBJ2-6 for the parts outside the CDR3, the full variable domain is NAGVMQNPRHLVRRRGQEARLRCSPMKGHSHVYWYRQLPEEGLKFMVYLQKENIIDESGMPKERFSAEFPKEGPSILRIQQVVRGDSAAYFCASSGTGANVLTFGAGSRLTVL.

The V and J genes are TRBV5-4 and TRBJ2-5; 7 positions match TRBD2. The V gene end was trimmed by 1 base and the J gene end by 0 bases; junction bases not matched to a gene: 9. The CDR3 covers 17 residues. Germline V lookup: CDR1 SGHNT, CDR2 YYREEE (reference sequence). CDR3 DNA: TGTGCCAGCAGCTTGCTGGACGGGAGGCCTTACCAAGAGACCCAGTACTTC. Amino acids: CASSLLDGRPYQETQYF. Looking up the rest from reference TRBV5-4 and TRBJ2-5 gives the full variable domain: ETGVTQSPTHLIKTRGQQVTLRCSSQSGHNTVSWYQQALGQGPQFIFQYYREEENGRGNFPPRFSGLQFPNYSSELNVNALELDDSALYLCASSLLDGRPYQETQYFGPGTRLLVL.

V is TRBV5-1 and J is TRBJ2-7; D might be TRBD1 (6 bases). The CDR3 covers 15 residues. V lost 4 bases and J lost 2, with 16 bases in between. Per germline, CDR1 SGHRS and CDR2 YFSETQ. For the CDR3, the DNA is TGCGCCAGCAGCCCGACCGGGACACAGACCTACGAGCAGTACTTC. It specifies CASSPTGTQTYEQYF.

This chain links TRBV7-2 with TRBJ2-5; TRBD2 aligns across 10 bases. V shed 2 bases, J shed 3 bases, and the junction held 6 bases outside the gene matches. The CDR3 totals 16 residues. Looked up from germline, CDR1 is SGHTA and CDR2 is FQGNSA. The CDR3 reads CASSLRSGGAEETQYF. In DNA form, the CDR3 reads TGTGCCAGCAGCTTACGAAGCGGGGGGGCAGAAGAGACCCAGTACTTC.

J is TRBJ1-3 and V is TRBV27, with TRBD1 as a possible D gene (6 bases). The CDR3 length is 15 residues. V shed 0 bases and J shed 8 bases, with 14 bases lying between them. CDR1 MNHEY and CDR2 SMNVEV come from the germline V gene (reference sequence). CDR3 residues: CASSLSSTGQDTIYF. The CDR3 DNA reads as TGTGCCAGCAGTTTATCGAGTACAGGGCAAGACACCATATATTTT.

Here the CDR3 DNA reads TGTGCCAGCACCGGGGGGGCGTCCTACAATGAGCAGTTCTTC. This gives the protein CASTGGASYNEQFF. The chain links TRBV6-6 to TRBJ2-1, with 8 bases fitting TRBD2. Trimming at V came to 7 bases and at J to 1 base, leaving 3 bases not matched to a gene. Germline CDR1 reads MNHNY; CDR2 reads SVGAGI (reference sequence). The CDR3 totals 14 residues.

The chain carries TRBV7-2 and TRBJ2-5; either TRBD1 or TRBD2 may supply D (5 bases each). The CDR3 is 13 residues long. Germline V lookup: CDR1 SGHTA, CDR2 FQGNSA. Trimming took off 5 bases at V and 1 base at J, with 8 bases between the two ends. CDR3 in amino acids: CASSPGPQETQYF. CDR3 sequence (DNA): TGTGCCAGCAGCCCGGGACCCCAAGAGACCCAGTACTTC.

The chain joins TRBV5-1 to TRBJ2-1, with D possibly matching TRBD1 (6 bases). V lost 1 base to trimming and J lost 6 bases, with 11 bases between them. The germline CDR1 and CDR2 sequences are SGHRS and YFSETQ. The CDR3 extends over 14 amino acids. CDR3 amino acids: CASSLLQGINEQFF. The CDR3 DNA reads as TGCGCCAGCAGCTTGCTACAGGGTATCAATGAGCAGTTCTTC.